These 28 T cell receptor beta chains share one sample of origin, sequenced in a study of OX40 agonist ivuxolimab in advanced cancers. Repertoires were generated with immunoSEQ multiplex PCR, while TCRdb's copy carries only in-frame clones and drops some. The repertoire holds about 73,000 clones, about 93% seen once, with 0.44% in the top ten. Here the sequenced sample was CD4+ or CD8+ T cells sorted from blood, taken in a trial of the OX40 agonist ivuxolimab. The source of these receptors is an adult with an advanced solid tumor such as melanoma, head and neck, liver or kidney cancer.

The DNA for the CDR3 is TGTGCCAGCAGCCGGGACAGGGCTTGGGGTACTGAAGCTTTCTTT. It translates to CASSRDRAWGTEAFF. This chain uses TRBV27 with TRBJ1-1; TRBD1 matches at 9 bases. Germline assignment: CDR1 MNHEY and CDR2 SMNVEV (reference sequence). This CDR3 is 15 amino acids long. With 6 bases clipped from V and 5 bases from J, the junction kept 10 bases outside the gene matches.

The chain recombines TRBV9 with TRBJ2-2; 8 nucleotides align to TRBD1. Germline V gene sequence: CDR1 SGDLS, CDR2 YYNGEE. This CDR3 comprises 16 residues. The V and J ends lost 3 bases and 3 bases, in that order; junction bases with no gene match: 7. CDR3 protein: CASSGPQGAYTGELFF. CDR3 bases: TGTGCCAGCAGCGGGCCCCAGGGGGCATACACCGGGGAGCTGTTTTTT.

Only one count was recorded for this clone. This sequence joins TRBV11-2 and TRBJ1-1; D might be TRBD1 (5 bases). Trimming cost V 5 bases and J 3 bases, with 13 bases left between them. The CDR3 length is 14 residues. In germline, CDR1 is SGHAT, CDR2 FQNNGV. DNA of the CDR3: TGTGCCAGCAGCCCTAGGGGCCCAGACACTGAAGCTTTCTTT. Amino acid sequence: CASSPRGPDTEAFF.

CDR3 in amino acids: CASSFGGPNTEAFF. For the CDR3, the DNA is TGCGCCAGCAGCTTCGGGGGACCTAACACTGAAGCTTTCTTT. The chain has TRBV5-1 and TRBJ1-1; D is possibly TRBD1 (5 bases). Germline V gene sequence: CDR1 SGHRS, CDR2 YFSETQ. The CDR3 runs 14 residues. V was clipped by 2 bases and J by 2 bases, with 10 bases between them.

This chain connects TRBV14 to TRBJ1-3; TRBD1 might be the D (5 bases). V was clipped by 6 bases and J by 4 bases, with 19 bases between them. The length of the CDR3 is 16 residues. Germline V lookup: CDR1 SGHDN, CDR2 FVKESK. CDR3 protein: CASRSTDLPRGNTIYF. DNA for the CDR3: TGTGCCAGCAGATCGACAGACCTCCCTCGGGGAAACACCATATATTTT.

CDR3 nucleotide sequence: TGTGCCGCGGCCCATAGCGGGAACTACGAGCAGTACTTC. Amino acid sequence: CAAAHSGNYEQYF. The V gene is TRBV30, the J gene TRBJ2-7; 8 positions agree with TRBD2. The CDR3 spans 13 residues. V shed 8 bases and J 3 bases; nucleotides not matched to a gene: 9. In germline, CDR1 is GTSNPN, CDR2 SVGIG (reference sequence).

This rearrangement joins TRBV18 to TRBJ2-1; D is ambiguous. V was trimmed by 2 bases and J by 10 bases, leaving 15 bases between them. This CDR3 region has 14 residues. Per the germline V gene, CDR1 is KGHSH and CDR2 is LQKENI. CDR3 coding DNA: TGTGCCAGCTCACCATTTGCGGATATGGGGGAGCAGTTCTTC. This sequence encodes CASSPFADMGEQFF.

The chain couples TRBV7-9 to TRBJ2-1; 11 bases map to TRBD2. This CDR3 is built from 16 residues. V dropped 1 base and J dropped 6; count of bases not matched to a gene: 5. Germline V CDR1 and CDR2: SEHNR, FQNEAQ (reference sequence). In DNA, the CDR3 is TGTGCCAGCAGCTTAGAGGGGCTAGCGGGGGGCAATGAGCAGTTCTTC. Translated, it gives CASSLEGLAGGNEQFF.

This clone was recorded once. CDR3 residues: CASKLDGVYNNEKLFF. CDR3 nucleotide sequence: TGTGCCAGTAAGCTAGACGGGGTTTACAATAATGAAAAACTGTTTTTT. The chain couples TRBV19 to TRBJ1-4; D not certain. The CDR3 contains 16 residues. Trimming took 7 bases from V and 4 from J, leaving 19 bases between them. Germline V lookup: CDR1 LNHDA, CDR2 SQIVND (reference sequence).

The chain links TRBV10-1 to TRBJ2-2, with TRBD2 matching over 7 bases. The length of the CDR3 is 15 residues. Germline V lookup: CDR1 WNHNN, CDR2 SYGVQD (reference sequence). The V gene end was trimmed by 5 bases and the J gene end by 1 base; junction bases not matched to a gene: 4. The chain's CDR3 is CASSKGLQNTGELFF. The CDR3 bases are TGCGCCAGCAGTAAGGGACTACAGAACACCGGGGAGCTGTTTTTT.

This chain connects TRBV19 to TRBJ2-7, with D tentatively TRBD2 (6 bases). V was cut by 0 bases and J by 1 base, with 7 bases left in between. The CDR3 consists of 14 residues. Germline V gene lookup returns CDR1 LNHDA and CDR2 SQIVND (reference sequence). The CDR3 reads CASSIEGLSYEQYF. The DNA for the CDR3 is TGTGCCAGTAGTATAGAGGGACTGTCCTACGAGCAGTACTTC.

This sequence joins TRBV6-1 and TRBJ1-2; D is undetermined. Germline V gene lookup returns CDR1 MNHNS and CDR2 SASEGT. This CDR3 spans 11 amino acids. V was clipped by 8 bases and J by 1 base, with 5 bases between them. This CDR3 is CASSFNYGYTF. CDR3 coding DNA: TGTGCCAGCTCTTTTAACTATGGCTACACCTTC.

V and J are TRBV5-4 and TRBJ2-7; 7 bases are shared with TRBD2. CDR1 is SGHNT and CDR2 is YYREEE in the germline V gene (reference sequence). Germline trimming cut 1 base from V and 0 bases from J; bases unmatched to any gene: 7. The CDR3 extends over 16 amino acids. CDR3 loop: CASSLRSSGASYEQYF. The CDR3, as DNA: TGTGCCAGCAGCTTGAGGTCTAGCGGAGCCTCCTACGAGCAGTACTTC.

This chain connects TRBV14 to TRBJ2-2, with a tentative D call TRBD2 (5 bases). Germline V gene sequence: CDR1 SGHDN, CDR2 FVKESK. With 1 base removed from V and 5 bases from J, the gap between germline ends came to 14 bases. The CDR3 is made up of 16 amino acids. CDR3 coding DNA: TGTGCCAGCAGCCAAGTTTCGCCTAGCTCTACCGGGGAGCTGTTTTTT. Protein sequence: CASSQVSPSSTGELFF.

V and J are TRBV7-2 and TRBJ1-2, with D maybe TRBD1 (5 bases). V gave up 0 bases and J gave up 7 bases, with 15 bases separating them. The CDR3 has 15 amino acids. Germline V lookup: CDR1 SGHTA, CDR2 FQGNSA. The CDR3 region has the DNA TGTGCCAGCAGCTTAGCCCGCCGGGGGGAGGGTGGCTACACCTTC. This translates into CASSLARRGEGGYTF.

J is TRBJ2-5 and V is TRBV5-4, with 10 nucleotides matching TRBD2. The CDR3 contains 19 residues. Germline lookup yields CDR1 SGHNT and CDR2 YYREEE (reference sequence). V dropped 3 bases and J dropped 0; count of bases not matched to a gene: 14. The CDR3 sequence: CASSSRSSSAGGYQETQYF. CDR3 DNA: TGTGCCAGCAGCTCCCGCTCATCCTCAGCGGGAGGGTACCAAGAGACCCAGTACTTC. Using reference TRBV5-4 and TRBJ2-5 for the parts outside the CDR3, the full variable domain is ETGVTQSPTHLIKTRGQQVTLRCSSQSGHNTVSWYQQALGQGPQFIFQYYREEENGRGNFPPRFSGLQFPNYSSELNVNALELDDSALYLCASSSRSSSAGGYQETQYFGPGTRLLVL.

The chain has TRBV11-2 and TRBJ1-3, with unresolved D. Trimming pared 5 bases from V and 0 bases from J, leaving 14 bases between. The CDR3 runs 16 residues. Germline CDR1 and CDR2: SGHAT and FQNNGV. The CDR3 nucleotides read TGTGCCAGCAGCCCCCGGGCCTGGAGCTCTGGAAACACCATATATTTT. This sequence encodes CASSPRAWSSGNTIYF.

The rearrangement uses TRBV27 and TRBJ2-7; 11 bases line up with TRBD2. The germline V gene has CDR1 MNHEY and CDR2 SMNVEV (reference sequence). The CDR3 sequence is 15 residues long. V gave up 6 bases and J gave up 7 bases; unmatched junction bases: 11. The CDR3 region has the DNA TGTGCCAGCAGCCGGGCACTAGCGGGAGAAAATGAGCAGTACTTC. Protein sequence: CASSRALAGENEQYF.

The chain carries TRBV7-2 and TRBJ1-1, with TRBD1 as a possible D gene (5 bases). Deletions cut 2 bases from V and 4 bases from J, with 11 bases between. Germline V gives CDR1 SGHTA, CDR2 FQGNSA. This CDR3 is 14 amino acids long. CDR3 sequence reads: CASSLLGLGTEAFF. The DNA for the CDR3 is TGTGCCAGCAGCTTACTGGGACTCGGCACTGAAGCTTTCTTT.

V gene TRBV4-1 combines with J gene TRBJ2-5, with 8 bases lining up with TRBD1. Germline assignment: CDR1 MGHRA and CDR2 YSYEKL. This CDR3 is 15 amino acids long. J gave up 2 bases and V 4 bases, and 6 bases lay outside the gene matches. CDR3 DNA: TGCGCCAGCAGCCCCGACAGGGGTTCTCAAGAGACCCAGTACTTC. Protein: CASSPDRGSQETQYF.

The chain recombines TRBV15 with TRBJ1-4; no reliable D call. The germline V gene has CDR1 LNHNV and CDR2 YYDKDF (reference sequence). This CDR3 has 14 residues. Trimming removed 1 base at V and 4 bases at J, with 7 bases between. The CDR3 here is CATSRGQINEKLFF. The CDR3 region has the DNA TGTGCCACCAGCAGAGGGCAGATTAATGAAAAACTGTTTTTT.

Note on this clone: In the same sample, other DNA sequences code for this CDR3. This rearrangement joins TRBV5-1 to TRBJ1-5; 9 nucleotides line up with TRBD1. The CDR3 has 14 residues. The ends lost 2 bases at V and 4 bases at J; junction bases unmatched: 1. Germline CDR1 reads SGHRS; CDR2 reads YFSETQ. CDR3 nucleotide sequence: TGCGCCAGCAGCTTCGGGACAGGGAATCAGCCCCAGCATTTT. This translates into CASSFGTGNQPQHF.

Here the CDR3 DNA reads TGTGCCAGCAGTGACTCCTTCACAGATACGCAGTATTTT. This encodes CASSDSFTDTQYF. The V and J genes are TRBV6-4 and TRBJ2-3; D is ambiguous. CDR3 size: 13 residues. V was pared by 0 bases and J by 2 bases, with 3 bases between. Germline V gene lookup returns CDR1 MRHNA and CDR2 SNTAGT.

This chain links TRBV19 with TRBJ1-2; D is uncertain. Germline CDR1 LNHDA, CDR2 SQIVND (reference sequence). Deletions cut 3 bases from V and 5 bases from J, with 10 bases between. CDR3 length equals 13 residues. CDR3 DNA sequence: TGTGCCAGTAGTATGGCAGGAGGGTATGGCTACACCTTC. Translation: CASSMAGGYGYTF. Full variable domain (rest looked up from reference TRBV19 and TRBJ1-2): DGGITQSPKYLFRKEGQNVTLSCEQNLNHDAMYWYRQDPGQGLRLIYYSQIVNDFQKGDIAEGYSVSREKKESFPLTVTSAQKNPTAFYLCASSMAGGYGYTFGSGTRLTVV.

The rearrangement links TRBV29-1 to TRBJ2-5; 13 bases are shared with TRBD2. The CDR3 runs to 15 residues. J gave up 5 bases and V 4 bases, and 7 bases lay outside the gene matches. Germline V gene lookup returns CDR1 SQVTM and CDR2 ANQGSEA. This CDR3 is CSVGTSGSGPETQYF. CDR3 nucleotides: TGCAGCGTTGGGACTAGCGGGAGCGGGCCGGAGACCCAGTACTTC.

This chain uses TRBV6-5 with TRBJ1-1; D may be TRBD1 (5 bases). This CDR3 is 12 amino acids long. The V gene lost 8 bases and the J gene lost 5 bases, with 12 bases spanning the gap. CDR1 is MNHEY and CDR2 is SVGAGI in the germline V gene. CDR3 loop: CASVNWGTEAFF. CDR3 in DNA: TGTGCCAGCGTCAATTGGGGGACTGAAGCTTTCTTT.

This chain links TRBV11-3 with TRBJ2-3; TRBD2 matches at 11 bases. Looked up from germline, CDR1 is SGHNT and CDR2 is YENEEA. The CDR3 totals 18 residues. Germline trimming cut 6 bases from V and 0 bases from J; bases unmatched to any gene: 11. The DNA for the CDR3 is TGTGCCAGCAGTAATACCCTAGCGGGAGGATATAGCACAGATACGCAGTATTTT. The encoded protein is CASSNTLAGGYSTDTQYF.

The CDR3 nucleotides are TGTGCCAGCAGCTCGATGTCGGGACAGTTAGGCGAGCAGTACTTC. Its translation is CASSSMSGQLGEQYF. The chain is built from TRBV11-3 and TRBJ2-7, with 7 bases fitting TRBD1. The CDR3 extends over 15 amino acids. Germline CDR1 is SGHNT and CDR2 is YENEEA. Germline trimming cut 4 bases from V and 6 bases from J; bases unmatched to any gene: 12.